A single sample gave rise to the 23 T cell receptor beta chains below, sequenced in a study of blood T cell repertoires in COVID-19. Assay used: immunoSEQ multiplex PCR; TCRdb lists only in-frame clones, some missing. The sample contains around 97,000 clones, approximately 89% of which appear only once. Sequencing was done on a sample of peripheral blood. These receptors originate from a woman older than 75 in a cohort sampled during active COVID-19.

This chain connects TRBV6-5 to TRBJ2-1, with 10 positions matching TRBD2. V shed 0 bases, J shed 4 bases, and the junction held 0 bases outside the gene matches. The germline V gene has CDR1 MNHEY and CDR2 SVGAGI. The CDR3 has 15 amino acids. The CDR3 coding sequence is TGTGCCAGCAGTTACTCTAGCGGGGGGTACAATGAGCAGTTCTTC. Protein product: CASSYSSGGYNEQFF.

The rearrangement uses TRBV12-3 or TRBV12-4 and TRBJ1-2; D gene uncertain. This CDR3 is built from 12 residues. Trimming took off 6 bases at V and 13 bases at J, with 18 bases between the two ends. The CDR3 protein is CASRRSSVAPTF. CDR3 bases: TGTGCCAGCAGACGATCCAGCGTAGCACCCACCTTC.

This clone has just a few counts. V gene TRBV6-5 combines with J gene TRBJ2-3; 7 bases are a match to TRBD2. This CDR3 region has 11 residues. The ends lost 11 bases at V and 6 bases at J; junction bases unmatched: 5. Germline V gene lookup returns CDR1 MNHEY and CDR2 SVGAGI. Here the CDR3 DNA reads TGTGCCGGCCGGGAGGCGGATACGCAGTATTTT. Its protein is CAGREADTQYF.

This clone was picked up a small number of times. V is TRBV27 and J is TRBJ1-5; D gene unclear. Trimming shortened V by 4 bases and J by 2 bases, and 12 bases separated the two germline ends. The CDR3 spans 15 residues. Germline lookup yields CDR1 MNHEY and CDR2 SMNVEV (reference sequence). The CDR3 DNA sequence: TGTGCCAGCAGTTCCCCGGGGAGGGGCAATCAGCCCCAGCATTTT. As protein: CASSSPGRGNQPQHF.

V and J are TRBV3-1 (or the pseudogene TRBV3-2) and TRBJ2-1; no clear D gene. The CDR3 runs to 13 residues. V was trimmed by 6 bases and J by 5 bases, leaving 11 bases between them. Germline CDR1 is LGHDT and CDR2 is YNNKEL (reference sequence). CDR3 protein: CASRNSWDNEQFF. The CDR3 coding sequence is TGTGCCAGCAGAAACAGCTGGGACAATGAGCAGTTCTTC.

This chain uses TRBV5-1 with TRBJ2-2; TRBD1 is a possible D gene (6 bases). The CDR3 is 15 amino acids. Trimming removed 0 bases at V and 1 base at J, with 7 bases between. CDR1 is SGHRS, CDR2 YFSETQ, per germline. CDR3 nucleotide sequence: TGCGCCAGCAGCTTGGTGACAGGGAACACCGGGGAGCTGTTTTTT. This gives the protein CASSLVTGNTGELFF.

The gene calls are TRBV5-4 and TRBJ1-1; D may be TRBD1 (6 bases). CDR3 length: 14 residues. In germline, CDR1 is SGHNT, CDR2 YYREEE (reference sequence). V was shortened by 2 bases and J by 1 base, with 9 bases between the two germline ends. The CDR3 nucleotides are TGTGCCAGCAGCTTACAGGGATCGAACACTGAAGCTTTCTTT. Residues: CASSLQGSNTEAFF.

The genes are TRBV5-6 and TRBJ1-5; the D is unclear. Trimming left V 0 bases short and J 7 bases short, with 11 bases between. The germline V gene encodes CDR1 SGHDT and CDR2 YYEEEE. This CDR3 has 14 amino acids. CDR3 nucleotide sequence: TGTGCCAGCAGCTTGGCTGGAGGGAGACAGCCCCAGCATTTT. Its translation is CASSLAGGRQPQHF. The full variable domain, in which reference TRBV5-6 and TRBJ1-5 provide the parts outside the CDR3, is DAGVTQSPTHLIKTRGQQVTLRCSPKSGHDTVSWYQQALGQGPQFIFQYYEEEERQRGNFPDRFSGHQFPNYSSELNVNALLLGDSALYLCASSLAGGRQPQHFGDGTRLSIL.

This chain connects TRBV11-1 to TRBJ2-5, with 8 bases fitting TRBD1. Germline CDR1 and CDR2: SGHAT and FQDESV (reference sequence). This CDR3 is built from 14 residues. With V trimmed by 1 base and J by 3 bases, 1 base remained unmatched. The CDR3 loop reads CASSLDRGKETQYF. The DNA of the CDR3 is TGTGCCAGCAGCTTAGACAGGGGGAAAGAGACCCAGTACTTC.

The V call is TRBV6-6, the J call TRBJ1-3, with D possibly TRBD1 on 5 matching bases. The CDR3 is 16 amino acids. The V gene lost 5 bases and the J gene lost 0 bases, with 14 bases spanning the gap. From germline, CDR1 is MNHNY and CDR2 SVGAGI (reference sequence). In DNA, the CDR3 is TGTGCCAGCAGTGGATCACAGGTAGTCTCTGGAAACACCATATATTTT. Translated: CASSGSQVVSGNTIYF.

This chain uses TRBV11-2 with TRBJ1-6, with D unresolved. Germline V CDR1 and CDR2: SGHAT, FQNNGV. The CDR3 is 15 amino acids. Trimming took off 5 bases at V and 7 bases at J, with 15 bases between the two ends. Here the CDR3 reads CASSGTSRGNSPLHF. Written as DNA, the CDR3 is TGTGCCAGCAGCGGCACGAGCCGGGGAAATTCACCCCTCCACTTT.

The V call is TRBV7-9, the J call TRBJ1-2; TRBD1 is a possible D gene (5 bases). Trimming shortened V by 3 bases and J by 2 bases, and 7 bases separated the two germline ends. Germline CDR1 is SEHNR and CDR2 is FQNEAQ (reference sequence). The CDR3 runs 13 residues. The CDR3, as DNA: TGTGCCAGCAGCTTTAAGGGGAACTATGGCTACACCTTC. This gives the protein CASSFKGNYGYTF.

The V and J genes are TRBV19 and TRBJ2-4; D may be TRBD2 (5 bases). The V gene lost 5 bases and the J gene lost 0 bases, with 11 bases spanning the gap. The CDR3 consists of 15 residues. The germline V gene encodes CDR1 LNHDA and CDR2 SQIVND (reference sequence). The CDR3 is CASSPPGLAKNIQYF. The CDR3 DNA sequence: TGTGCCAGTAGTCCCCCGGGGTTAGCCAAAAACATTCAGTACTTC.

The chain carries TRBV28 and TRBJ2-7; D possibly corresponds to TRBD1 (6 bases). Trimming stripped 3 bases from V and 5 bases from J, with 20 bases between. CDR3 length equals 16 residues. Germline V gene lookup returns CDR1 MDHEN and CDR2 SYDVKM. The CDR3 here is CASSFHAPGQRNEQYF. CDR3 DNA: TGTGCCAGCAGTTTCCACGCCCCTGGACAGAGGAACGAGCAGTACTTC.

The J gene is TRBJ2-3, the V gene TRBV11-2, with 9 bases that match TRBD1. V lost 3 bases, J lost 2 bases, and 3 bases stayed unmatched. This CDR3 is 15 amino acids long. The V gene's germline CDR1 is SGHAT and CDR2 FQNNGV. The CDR3 loop is CASSFRDRDTDTQYF. DNA of the CDR3: TGTGCCAGCAGCTTCCGGGACAGGGACACAGATACGCAGTATTTT.

Written as DNA, the CDR3 is TGCGCCAGCAGCTGGGGGGGGAGCGAGACTAGCGAGCAGTTCTTC. As protein: CASSWGGSETSEQFF. The chain links TRBV5-1 to TRBJ2-1; 7 bases line up with TRBD2. The V gene end was trimmed by 3 bases and the J gene end by 10 bases; junction bases not matched to a gene: 13. The CDR3 totals 15 residues. Germline V gene lookup returns CDR1 SGHRS and CDR2 YFSETQ.

The V and J genes are TRBV5-4 and TRBJ2-5; 7 bases are a match to TRBD1. The CDR3 runs 14 residues. CDR1 SGHNT and CDR2 YYREEE come from the germline V gene (reference sequence). Trimming at V came to 4 bases and at J to 4 bases, leaving 7 bases not matched to a gene. The CDR3 sequence: CASSPTGATETQYF. The DNA for the CDR3 is TGTGCCAGCAGCCCAACAGGGGCTACAGAGACCCAGTACTTC.

The chain employs TRBV5-1 and TRBJ2-2, with 8 bases aligning to TRBD1. The CDR3 sequence is 13 residues long. Per the germline V gene, CDR1 is SGHRS and CDR2 is YFSETQ. V lost 7 bases and J lost 5; bases outside the gene matches: 4. The CDR3 DNA reads as TGCGCCAGCTCAGGGGGCGAGACCGGGGAGCTGTTTTTT. Its protein is CASSGGETGELFF.

The V gene is TRBV2, the J gene TRBJ2-5, with TRBD2 matching over 8 bases. CDR1 is SNHLY and CDR2 is FYNNEI in the germline V gene. This CDR3 spans 13 amino acids. Trimming removed 7 bases from V and 3 bases from J; junction bases left unmatched: 4. The CDR3 protein is CASMLSGEETQYF. The DNA of the CDR3 is TGTGCCAGCATGCTTAGCGGGGAAGAGACCCAGTACTTC.

The chain has TRBV1 and TRBJ2-6; the table gives TRBD1 as D, unverified against the DNA. TRBV1 is recorded as a pseudogene. CDR3 length: 19 amino acids. The CDR3 here is CTSSQTEGQGRPGANVLTF. CDR3 nucleotides: TGCACCAGCAGCCAAACGGAGGGACAGGGAAGGCCTGGGGCCAACGTCCTGACTTTC.

J is TRBJ2-7 and V is TRBV7-9; 7 positions match TRBD2. The CDR3 has 15 amino acids. Germline values: CDR1 SEHNR, CDR2 FQNEAQ (reference sequence). V trimming: 4 bases; J trimming: 0 bases; junction bases outside the gene matches: 6. The CDR3 coding sequence is TGTGCCAGCAGCTCGATCCCTAGCGGCTCCTACGAGCAGTACTTC. The encoded protein is CASSSIPSGSYEQYF.

This rearrangement joins TRBV18 to TRBJ1-5, with TRBD1 matching over 8 bases. From germline, CDR1 is KGHSH and CDR2 LQKENI. This CDR3 contains 16 residues. Unmatched junction bases numbered 4, after V lost 3 bases and J lost 0 bases. In DNA, the CDR3 is TGTGCCAGCTCACCGGGGACAGGTTATAGCAATCAGCCCCAGCATTTT. Translation: CASSPGTGYSNQPQHF.

This chain joins TRBV19 and TRBJ1-4; 10 bases line up with TRBD1. Germline CDR1 LNHDA, CDR2 SQIVND (reference sequence). The CDR3 length is 15 residues. V was pared by 4 bases and J by 8 bases, with 7 bases of the junction left unmatched. The DNA for the CDR3 is TGTGCCAGTAGTACGGGACAGGGGATTGGAGAAAAACTGTTTTTT. Translation gives CASSTGQGIGEKLFF.